One and the same sample provided the 11 T cell receptor beta chains below, sequenced in a study of immune heterogeneity within non-small cell lung tumors. Using 32 V and 13 J primers, multiplex PCR amplified TCR beta CDR3. Each CDR3 protein is one row after TCRdb ran MiXCR on the multiplex PCR reads. The sample holds approximately 4,100 distinct CDR3 sequences, 27% seen once. With approximately 650 ng used per sample, the template was genomic DNA from bulk tumor. Doctors removed several biopsies from each primary tumor during surgery, keeping them far apart. Those enrolled were patients newly diagnosed with untreated non-small cell lung cancer and undergoing curative surgery. Sequenced material: lung tumor tissue. Every receptor here comes from a man aged 55-75 years with non-small cell lung cancer.

This clonotype ranks as medium-sized. The chain links TRBV6-2 or TRBV6-3 to TRBJ2-1, with 13 bases identical to TRBD2. The germline V gene encodes CDR1 MNHEY and CDR2 SVGEGT. V lost 6 bases, J lost 8 bases, and 7 bases stayed unmatched. CDR3 length equals 15 residues. The CDR3 sequence is CASRERTSGSYEQFF. In DNA, the CDR3 is TGTGCCAGCAGAGAGAGGACTAGCGGGAGTTATGAGCAGTTCTTC.

In this sample, this clonotype is medium-sized. The chain recombines TRBV27 with TRBJ2-7, with 8 bases aligning to TRBD1. Germline CDR1 and CDR2: MNHEY and SMNVEV (reference sequence). CDR3 size: 14 residues. V was pared by 4 bases and J by 7 bases, with 9 bases of the junction left unmatched. CDR3 region: CASSWGTGGGEQYF. DNA for the CDR3: TGTGCCAGCAGTTGGGGGACAGGAGGGGGGGAGCAGTACTTC.

Judged by abundance, this clonotype is medium-sized. The chain links TRBV4-1 to TRBJ2-2, with D possibly TRBD2 on 5 matching bases. V lost 0 bases and J 1 base, leaving 18 bases between the germline ends. CDR1 is MGHRA, CDR2 YSYEKL, per germline. CDR3 length equals 19 residues. CDR3 sequence reads: CASSQDKGELARNTGELFF. The CDR3 region has the DNA TGCGCCAGCAGCCAAGATAAGGGAGAGTTGGCACGGAACACCGGGGAGCTGTTTTTT.

Regarding this clonotype: A much larger clone lies a single base off, so this may be a read error. This rearrangement joins TRBV24-1 to TRBJ1-2; possibly TRBD1 for D (6 bases). V lost 3 bases, J lost 7 bases, and 14 bases lay in between. CDR1 is KGHDR, CDR2 SFDVKD, per germline. The CDR3 is made up of 14 amino acids. For the CDR3, the DNA is TGTGCCACCAGTGATCCAGGACAGTGGTCTGGCTACACCTTC. It is translated as CATSDPGQWSGYTF.

This clonotype turned up a few times. The rearrangement links TRBV20-1 to TRBJ2-4; D is uncertain. V was pared by 6 bases and J by 2 bases, with 11 bases between. The V gene's germline CDR1 is DFQATT and CDR2 SNEGSKA (reference sequence). The length of the CDR3 is 13 residues. CDR3 loop: CSAPPGSKNIQYF. For the CDR3, the DNA is TGCAGTGCCCCTCCCGGGTCCAAAAACATTCAGTACTTC.

The CDR3 sequence: CSAPQGSGGGETQYF. The CDR3, as DNA: TGCAGTGCCCCACAGGGCTCGGGAGGCGGTGAGACCCAGTACTTC. The chain employs TRBV20-1 and TRBJ2-5; the D gene is possibly TRBD2 (7 bases). V was pared by 6 bases and J by 5 bases, with 22 bases between. There are 15 residues in the CDR3. The germline CDR1 and CDR2 sequences are DFQATT and SNEGSKA (reference sequence).

By share, this clonotype counts as medium-sized (0.01 to 0.1%). The V and J genes are TRBV20-1 and TRBJ1-1; no firm D call. CDR1 DFQATT and CDR2 SNEGSKA come from the germline V gene (reference sequence). Trimming cost V 4 bases and J 0 bases, with 9 bases left between them. This CDR3 has 13 amino acids. CDR3 in amino acids: CSAKVGMNTEAFF. The CDR3 nucleotides read TGCAGTGCTAAGGTAGGGATGAACACTGAAGCTTTCTTT.

This clonotype is judged medium-sized. V gene TRBV11-3 combines with J gene TRBJ2-3, with unresolved D. V was clipped by 9 bases and J by 0 bases, with 10 bases between them. The CDR3 has 13 residues. Germline CDR1 SGHNT, CDR2 YENEEA. CDR3 loop: CASQRSSTDTQYF. As DNA, the CDR3 is TGTGCCAGTCAGAGGTCTAGCACAGATACGCAGTATTTT.

This clonotype was picked up a small number of times. The chain links TRBV6-2 or TRBV6-3 to TRBJ2-1, with a possible D match to TRBD2 (6 bases). The V gene lost 2 bases and the J gene lost 6 bases, with 11 bases spanning the gap. In germline, CDR1 is MNHEY, CDR2 SVGEGT. The length of the CDR3 is 14 residues. Here the CDR3 reads CASSYVKGGNEQFF. Written as DNA, the CDR3 is TGTGCCAGCAGTTACGTTAAGGGAGGCAATGAGCAGTTCTTC.

This clonotype is judged medium-sized. The chain uses TRBV27 and TRBJ1-2, with TRBD1 matching over 8 bases. The CDR3 is 13 amino acids. Unmatched junction bases numbered 6, after V lost 4 bases and J lost 8 bases. The germline CDR1 and CDR2 sequences are MNHEY and SMNVEV (reference sequence). DNA of the CDR3: TGTGCCAGCAGTTCCCGACAGGGGCAGGGCTACACCTTC. Translated: CASSSRQGQGYTF.

This chain connects TRBV5-1 to TRBJ2-5; tentative D call: TRBD1 (6 bases). The CDR3 is made up of 14 amino acids. Germline-derived CDR1 and CDR2 are SGHRS and YFSETQ. The ends were cut back, 3 bases at V and 3 bases at J, with 12 bases in the middle. The CDR3 DNA sequence: TGCGCCAGCAGCTACCGGGACAAGAAAGAGACCCAGTACTTC. It is translated as CASSYRDKKETQYF. The variable domain in full, with the rest retrieved from reference TRBV5-1 and TRBJ2-5, is KAGVTQTPRYLIKTRGQQVTLSCSPISGHRSVSWYQQTPGQGLQFLFEYFSETQRNKGNFPGRFSGRQFSNSRSEMNVSTLELGDSALYLCASSYRDKKETQYFGPGTRLLVL.